What follows are 9 T cell receptor beta chains derived from one specimen sequenced in a study of cytomegalovirus exposure and HLA in healthy donors. PCR employed 60 Vbeta and 13 Jbeta primers. Generated by immunoSEQ multiplex PCR, the TCRdb table keeps only in-frame clones and is missing some. The table includes about 140,000 clones, 73% detected once. The sequencing input was PBMCs. The receptors were sampled from a woman in her forties in good health and CMV-seronegative.

The chain joins TRBV7-9 to TRBJ1-2, with D possibly matching TRBD1 (6 bases). Germline values: CDR1 SEHNR, CDR2 FQNEAQ (reference sequence). CDR3 length: 15 residues. Trimming shortened V by 5 bases and J by 0 bases, and 13 bases separated the two germline ends. The CDR3 sequence: CASSLDRTTNYGYTF. DNA of the CDR3: TGTGCCAGCAGCCTCGACAGGACCACTAACTATGGCTACACCTTC.

This clone came up a few times. The chain is built from TRBV6-1 and TRBJ1-2; D possibly corresponds to TRBD1 (5 bases). Trimming shortened V by 1 base and J by 4 bases, and 13 bases separated the two germline ends. The CDR3 loop spans 15 amino acids. The germline CDR1 and CDR2 sequences are MNHNS and SASEGT. In DNA form, the CDR3 reads TGTGCCAGCAGTGAAGGGCCAGGGAGGGGCTATGGCTACACCTTC. This gives the protein CASSEGPGRGYGYTF.

The rearrangement uses TRBV27 and TRBJ1-4; D unclear. Germline V gene data show CDR1 as MNHEY and CDR2 as SMNVEV (reference sequence). The CDR3 is made up of 15 amino acids. V lost 5 bases and J 6 bases, leaving 16 bases between the germline ends. CDR3: CASSRFGLSDEKLFF. CDR3 nucleotide sequence: TGTGCCAGCAGTCGATTCGGTCTTTCGGATGAAAAACTGTTTTTT.

This chain links TRBV28 with TRBJ2-4; 12 nucleotides match TRBD1. The CDR3 length is 20 residues. Germline CDR1 is MDHEN and CDR2 is SYDVKM. With 6 bases clipped from V and 0 bases from J, the junction kept 15 bases outside the gene matches. CDR3 residues: CASSTITGQGASRAKNIQYF. The DNA for the CDR3 is TGTGCCAGCAGCACGATAACGGGACAGGGGGCCTCTAGAGCCAAAAACATTCAGTACTTC. The entire variable domain, with the rest obtained from reference TRBV28 and TRBJ2-4, is as follows: DVKVTQSSRYLVKRTGEKVFLECVQDMDHENMFWYRQDPGLGLRLIYFSYDVKMKEKGDIPEGYSVSREKKERFSLILESASTNQTSMYLCASSTITGQGASRAKNIQYFGAGTRLSVL.

The V gene is TRBV7-9, the J gene TRBJ2-5; 10 bases are shared with TRBD1. The CDR3 extends over 16 amino acids. CDR1 SEHNR and CDR2 FQNEAQ come from the germline V gene (reference sequence). V was clipped by 3 bases and J by 2 bases; unmatched bases: 6. CDR3 in DNA: TGTGCCAGCAGCTTCGTTCCGGGACAGGGGCAAGAGACCCAGTACTTC. It specifies CASSFVPGQGQETQYF. Looking up the rest from reference TRBV7-9 and TRBJ2-5 gives the full variable domain: DTGVSQNPRHKITKRGQNVTFRCDPISEHNRLYWYRQTLGQGPEFLTYFQNEAQLEKSRLLSDRFSAERPKGSFSTLEIQRTEQGDSAMYLCASSFVPGQGQETQYFGPGTRLLVL.

The CDR3: CASSPRRDWDTEAFF. The CDR3 bases are TGTGCCAGCAGTCCACGACGGGACTGGGACACTGAAGCTTTCTTT. The V gene is TRBV6-5, the J gene TRBJ1-1; weak D call: TRBD1 (5 bases). The CDR3 totals 15 residues. V was trimmed by 5 bases and J by 3 bases, leaving 16 bases between them. Germline V gives CDR1 MNHEY, CDR2 SVGAGI.

The genes are TRBV29-1 and TRBJ1-2; possibly TRBD1 for D (6 bases). The CDR3 loop spans 13 amino acids. The V and J ends lost 4 bases and 4 bases respectively, with 13 bases between them. CDR1 SQVTM and CDR2 ANQGSEA come from the germline V gene. The CDR3 reads CSVGQGYAYGYTF. As DNA, the CDR3 is TGCAGCGTTGGCCAGGGGTATGCCTATGGCTACACCTTC. Based on the CDR3 plus reference TRBV29-1 and TRBJ1-2, the full variable domain is SAVISQKPSRDICQRGTSLTIQCQVDSQVTMMFWYRQQPGQSLTLIATANQGSEATYESGFVIDKFPISRPNLTFSTLTVSNMSPEDSSIYLCSVGQGYAYGYTFGSGTRLTVV.

The chain is built from TRBV5-7 and TRBJ1-5; no reliable D call. TRBV5-7 qualifies as an ORF whose function is uncertain. Trimming removed 2 bases from V and 2 bases from J, with 8 bases in between. CDR3 size: 14 residues. CDR3 sequence (DNA): TGTGCCAGCAGCTTTATTAGAGGCAATCAGCCCCAGCATTTT. Encoded protein: CASSFIRGNQPQHF.

The sample holds a few counts of this clone. The V and J genes are TRBV4-1 and TRBJ2-7, with TRBD2 matching over 8 bases. V lost 4 bases and J lost 4; bases outside the gene matches: 3. The CDR3 has 13 amino acids. Germline CDR1 is MGHRA and CDR2 is YSYEKL. The CDR3 loop reads CASSPGGPYEQYF. In DNA, the CDR3 is TGCGCCAGCAGCCCGGGGGGGCCTTACGAGCAGTACTTC.